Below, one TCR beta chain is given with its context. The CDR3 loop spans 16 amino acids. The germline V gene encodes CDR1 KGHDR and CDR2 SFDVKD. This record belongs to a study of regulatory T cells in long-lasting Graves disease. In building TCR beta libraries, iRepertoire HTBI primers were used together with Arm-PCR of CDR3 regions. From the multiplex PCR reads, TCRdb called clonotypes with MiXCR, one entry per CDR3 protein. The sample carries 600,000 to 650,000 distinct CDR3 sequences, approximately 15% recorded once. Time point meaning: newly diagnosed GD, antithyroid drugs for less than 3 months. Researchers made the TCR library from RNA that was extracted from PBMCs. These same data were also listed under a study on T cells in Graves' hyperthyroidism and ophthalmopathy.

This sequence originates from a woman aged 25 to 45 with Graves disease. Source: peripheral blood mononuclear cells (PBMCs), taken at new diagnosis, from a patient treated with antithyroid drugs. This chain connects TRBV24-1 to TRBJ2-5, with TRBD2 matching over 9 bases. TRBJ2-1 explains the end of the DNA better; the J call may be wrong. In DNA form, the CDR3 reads TGTGCCACCAGTGATTTTGGAGCGGGAGGAAACAATGAGCAGTTCTTC. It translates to CATSDFGAGGNNEQFF.